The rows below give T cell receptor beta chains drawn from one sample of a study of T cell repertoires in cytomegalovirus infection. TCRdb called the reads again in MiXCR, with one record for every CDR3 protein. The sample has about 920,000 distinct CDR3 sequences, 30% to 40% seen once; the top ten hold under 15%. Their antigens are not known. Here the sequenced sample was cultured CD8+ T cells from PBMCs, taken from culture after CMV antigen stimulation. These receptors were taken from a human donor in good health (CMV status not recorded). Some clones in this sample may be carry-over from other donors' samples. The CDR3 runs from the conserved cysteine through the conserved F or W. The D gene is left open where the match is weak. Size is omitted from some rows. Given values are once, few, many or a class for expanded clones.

CDR3 DNA: TGTGCCAGCACATCTACGGGGGGCCTACGTGGGCAGTACTTC
CDR3 protein: CASTSTGGLRGQYF
CDR3 length: 14
J gene: TRBJ2-7
V gene: TRBV6-6
clone size: few
D gene: .

CDR3 DNA: TGTGCCAGCAGCCCCGGAGACCTGAGGGGATCACCCCTCCACTTT
CDR3 protein: CASSPGDLRGSPLHF
CDR3 length: 15
J gene: TRBJ1-6
V gene: TRBV5-6
clone size: .
D gene: .

CDR3 DNA: TGTGCCAGCATCCCCGGGGTGGGGCCCACTGAAGCTTTCTTT
CDR3 protein: CASIPGVGPTEAFF
CDR3 length: 14
J gene: TRBJ1-1
V gene: TRBV7-9
clone size: .
D gene: .

CDR3 DNA: TGTGCCACCCGGGACAGGGGAGTTTATGAGCAGTTCTTC
CDR3 protein: CATRDRGVYEQFF
CDR3 length: 13
J gene: TRBJ2-1
V gene: TRBV6-6
clone size: few
D gene: TRBD1

CDR3 DNA: TGTGCCAGCAGCCAAGTGGTGATAGCGGGGGTGGGAGAGACCCAGTACTTC
CDR3 protein: CASSQVVIAGVGETQYF
CDR3 length: 17
J gene: TRBJ2-5
V gene: TRBV3-1
clone size: .
D gene: TRBD2

CDR3 DNA: TGTGCCAGCAGCGTAGAACCGGGGGCTGAAGCTTTCTTT
CDR3 protein: CASSVEPGAEAFF
CDR3 length: 13
J gene: TRBJ1-1
V gene: TRBV9
clone size: .
D gene: .

CDR3 DNA: TGTGCCAGCAGACAGGGATTGACTGAGCAGTTCTTC
CDR3 protein: CASRQGLTEQFF
CDR3 length: 12
J gene: TRBJ2-1
V gene: TRBV6-2/TRBV6-3
clone size: .
D gene: .

CDR3 DNA: TGTGTCAGCAGCCACCGGACAGGGGGCACCGGGGAGCTGTTTTTT
CDR3 protein: CVSSHRTGGTGELFF
CDR3 length: 15
J gene: TRBJ2-2
V gene: TRBV7-6
clone size: .
D gene: TRBD1

CDR3 DNA: TGTGCCGTCCAGATAAAGGGGGCTAAAGAGACCCAGTACTTC
CDR3 protein: CAVQIKGAKETQYF
CDR3 length: 14
J gene: TRBJ2-5
V gene: TRBV2
clone size: few
D gene: TRBD1

CDR3 DNA: TGTGCCAGCAGCCCCCCGGGGAACTCCTACGAGCAGTACTTC
CDR3 protein: CASSPPGNSYEQYF
CDR3 length: 14
J gene: TRBJ2-7
V gene: TRBV7-2
clone size: many
D gene: .

CDR3 DNA: TGTGCCAGCAGTGACTTCCCGAGCTCCTACAATGAGCAGTTCTTC
CDR3 protein: CASSDFPSSYNEQFF
CDR3 length: 15
J gene: TRBJ2-1
V gene: TRBV2
clone size: .
D gene: .

CDR3 DNA: TGTGCCACCAGCAGAGATAGATCCTACCTAAATGAGCAGTTCTTC
CDR3 protein: CATSRDRSYLNEQFF
CDR3 length: 15
J gene: TRBJ2-1
V gene: TRBV15
clone size: many
D gene: .

CDR3 DNA: TGTGCCAGCAGTACCGGGACAGTCCTAGGCTATGGCTACACCTTC
CDR3 protein: CASSTGTVLGYGYTF
CDR3 length: 15
J gene: TRBJ1-2
V gene: TRBV6-5
clone size: few
D gene: TRBD1

CDR3 DNA: TGTGCCAGCAGCTTGGCCTGGGTTGATGAGCAGTTCTTC
CDR3 protein: CASSLAWVDEQFF
CDR3 length: 13
J gene: TRBJ2-1
V gene: TRBV7-2
clone size: many
D gene: .

CDR3 DNA: TGTGCCAGCAGCGCAGGGCTTTCGGTCTATAATTCACCCCTCCACTTT
CDR3 protein: CASSAGLSVYNSPLHF
CDR3 length: 16
J gene: TRBJ1-6
V gene: TRBV5-6
clone size: once
D gene: .

CDR3 DNA: TGTGCCATCAGGGGGGGGAACACTGAAGCTTTCTTT
CDR3 protein: CAIRGGNTEAFF
CDR3 length: 12
J gene: TRBJ1-1
V gene: TRBV10-3
clone size: many
D gene: .

CDR3 DNA: TGTGCCAGCAGCGCAATGGGGGGACAGAGCACAGATACGCAGTATTTT
CDR3 protein: CASSAMGGQSTDTQYF
CDR3 length: 16
J gene: TRBJ2-3
V gene: TRBV7-8
clone size: .
D gene: .

CDR3 DNA: TGTGCCAGCAGCATGAGGGAGGAGCAAGAGACCCAGTACTTC
CDR3 protein: CASSMREEQETQYF
CDR3 length: 14
J gene: TRBJ2-5
V gene: TRBV7-8
clone size: few
D gene: .

CDR3 DNA: TGTGCCAGCAGCTTAGATTGGGGGGGACAGCCATCGGACTATGGCTACACCTTC
CDR3 protein: CASSLDWGGQPSDYGYTF
CDR3 length: 18
J gene: TRBJ1-2
V gene: TRBV7-6
clone size: .
D gene: TRBD1

CDR3 DNA: TGTGCCATCAGCGCATTAAGAAAGACTAGCGGGGGGGCCTGGGAGACCCAGTACTTC
CDR3 protein: CAISALRKTSGGAWETQYF
CDR3 length: 19
J gene: TRBJ2-5
V gene: TRBV10-3
clone size: .
D gene: TRBD2

CDR3 DNA: TGTGCCAGCAGTTACTGGGGACAGGGTGTCGATGGCTACACCTTC
CDR3 protein: CASSYWGQGVDGYTF
CDR3 length: 15
J gene: TRBJ1-2
V gene: TRBV6-6
clone size: .
D gene: TRBD1

CDR3 DNA: TGTGCCAGCACCCCAGACCCGGGGGGAGAATGGGGTGAGCAGTTCTTC
CDR3 protein: CASTPDPGGEWGEQFF
CDR3 length: 16
J gene: TRBJ2-1
V gene: TRBV13
clone size: .
D gene: TRBD2

CDR3 DNA: TGTGCCAGCAGCACCCGGAGGGGTATATATGGGGGCAATCAGCCCCAGCATTTT
CDR3 protein: CASSTRRGIYGGNQPQHF
CDR3 length: 18
J gene: TRBJ1-5
V gene: TRBV7-2
clone size: many
D gene: .

CDR3 DNA: TGTGCCAGCAGTTACTATATGCTTGTCGGGGCCAGCACTCTCGAGTCGACGAACACTGAAGCTTTCTTT
CDR3 protein: CASSYYMLVGASTLESTNTEAFF
CDR3 length: 23
J gene: TRBJ1-1
V gene: TRBV6-8
clone size: few
D gene: .

CDR3 DNA: TGTGCCAGCAGCTTGAACCAACAAAGGGGGAGCACTGAAGCTTTCTTT
CDR3 protein: CASSLNQQRGSTEAFF
CDR3 length: 16
J gene: TRBJ1-1
V gene: TRBV5-5
clone size: .
D gene: .

CDR3 DNA: TGTGCCAGCAGCCTAGAGGGCCCCCCTTACAATGAGCAGTTCTTC
CDR3 protein: CASSLEGPPYNEQFF
CDR3 length: 15
J gene: TRBJ2-1
V gene: TRBV2
clone size: .
D gene: .

CDR3 DNA: TGCGCCAGCAGCCAAGACAAAATTTGGGACAATGAGCAGTTCTTC
CDR3 protein: CASSQDKIWDNEQFF
CDR3 length: 15
J gene: TRBJ2-1
V gene: TRBV4-3
clone size: .
D gene: .

CDR3 DNA: TGTGCCAGCAGCCCAACCGGGACTAGCGGGGGGCTTTTGGGGCAGTATTTT
CDR3 protein: CASSPTGTSGGLLGQYF
CDR3 length: 17
J gene: TRBJ2-3
V gene: TRBV13
clone size: .
D gene: TRBD2

CDR3 DNA: TGTGCCAGCAGAGCGACGAGCTCCTATAATTCACCCCTCCACTTT
CDR3 protein: CASRATSSYNSPLHF
CDR3 length: 15
J gene: TRBJ1-6
V gene: TRBV6-2/TRBV6-3
clone size: few
D gene: .

CDR3 DNA: TGTGCCAGCAGCTTAGAGGGGATGAACACTGAAGCTTTCTTT
CDR3 protein: CASSLEGMNTEAFF
CDR3 length: 14
J gene: TRBJ1-1
V gene: TRBV28
clone size: many
D gene: .

CDR3 DNA: TGTGCCAGCAGCTTAGGTAGCGGGGCGGACGAGCAGTACTTC
CDR3 protein: CASSLGSGADEQYF
CDR3 length: 14
J gene: TRBJ2-7
V gene: TRBV7-2
clone size: many
D gene: TRBD2

CDR3 DNA: TGTGCCAGCAGCTTCTACCTTAGACAGACCTCTGGAAACACCATATATTTT
CDR3 protein: CASSFYLRQTSGNTIYF
CDR3 length: 17
J gene: TRBJ1-3
V gene: TRBV7-8
clone size: many
D gene: .